Below are 21 T cell receptor beta chains sequenced from a single sample in a study of shared clonotypes between healthy human individuals. The protocol was immunoSEQ multiplex PCR, while the TCRdb copy is restricted to in-frame clones and leaves out a portion. The table shows fewer than 3 million clones, with 85% to 95% occurring only once. Material for sequencing was naive CD4+ T cells from PBMCs. Regarding subset: CD45RA+ positively selected. The receptors come from a man between 18 and 35 years old in good health. Some clones in this sample may be carry-over from other donors' samples.

Only one count was recorded for this clone. Here the CDR3 reads CSARGQVEQYF. The CDR3 DNA follows: TGCAGTGCTAGAGGGCAAGTGGAGCAGTACTTC. V usage is TRBV20-1 and J usage is TRBJ2-7; D not resolved. V was cut by 1 base and J by 7 bases, with 8 bases left in between. CDR1 and CDR2 (germline): DFQATT, SNEGSKA (reference sequence). This CDR3 is built from 11 residues.

As concerns this clone: The sample carries other DNA sequences with the same CDR3. The rearrangement uses TRBV28 and TRBJ2-1, with TRBD2 matching 11 bases. CDR3 length: 15 amino acids. V shed 7 bases, J shed 0 bases, and the junction held 2 bases outside the gene matches. Germline V gene lookup returns CDR1 MDHEN and CDR2 SYDVKM. The CDR3 spells CASTLAGGSYNEQFF. The CDR3 region has the DNA TGTGCCAGCACCCTAGCGGGGGGCTCCTACAATGAGCAGTTCTTC.

J is TRBJ2-7 and V is TRBV7-9; D is undetermined. V lost 1 base and J lost 3, with 7 bases in between. Per germline, CDR1 SEHNR and CDR2 FQNEAQ (reference sequence). The CDR3 consists of 13 residues. The CDR3: CASSLVSDYEQYF. CDR3 nucleotide sequence: TGTGCCAGCAGCTTAGTGTCAGACTACGAGCAGTACTTC. The variable domain in full, completed from reference TRBV7-9 and TRBJ2-7, reads DTGVSQNPRHKITKRGQNVTFRCDPISEHNRLYWYRQTLGQGPEFLTYFQNEAQLEKSRLLSDRFSAERPKGSFSTLEIQRTEQGDSAMYLCASSLVSDYEQYFGPGTRLTVT.

The chain couples TRBV9 to TRBJ2-1, with 8 bases that match TRBD1. With 4 bases clipped from V and 0 bases from J, the junction kept 6 bases outside the gene matches. Germline loops: CDR1 SGDLS, CDR2 YYNGEE. This CDR3 has 16 residues. The CDR3 protein is CASSLLGTGSYNEQFF. The CDR3 coding sequence is TGTGCCAGCAGCCTTCTCGGGACAGGCTCCTACAATGAGCAGTTCTTC.

The chain links TRBV6-5 to TRBJ2-1, with D possibly matching TRBD2 (6 bases). V lost 8 bases and J lost 3, with 14 bases in between. From germline, CDR1 is MNHEY and CDR2 SVGAGI. The CDR3 contains 14 residues. CDR3 protein: CASRTGDRYNEQFF. CDR3 nucleotide sequence: TGTGCCAGCCGGACGGGAGATCGCTACAATGAGCAGTTCTTC.

Concerning this clone: One end of the junction fails to match germline, which may point to a read error. This chain connects TRBV9 to TRBJ2-2; D possibly uses TRBD1 or TRBD2 (5 bases each). The germline V gene has CDR1 SGDLS and CDR2 YYNGEE. This CDR3 spans 15 amino acids. CDR3 amino acids: CASSVEGRTTRELFF. In DNA form, the CDR3 reads TGTGCCAGCAGCGTAGAGGGACGTACCACCCGGGAGCTGTTTTTT.

The rearrangement joins TRBV6-6 to TRBJ1-1, with 8 positions matching TRBD1. CDR1 MNHNY and CDR2 SVGAGI come from the germline V gene (reference sequence). The J segment lost 6 bases and the V segment lost 6 bases, leaving 15 bases of the junction unmatched. CDR3 length: 16 amino acids. The chain's CDR3 is CASSARAQGAGAEAFF. As DNA, the CDR3 is TGTGCCAGCAGCGCGAGGGCCCAGGGGGCGGGAGCTGAAGCTTTCTTT.

The chain joins TRBV30 to TRBJ1-3, with D perhaps matching TRBD1 (5 bases). Germline-derived CDR1 and CDR2 are GTSNPN and SVGIG (reference sequence). CDR3 length: 15 amino acids. V was cut by 5 bases and J by 0 bases, with 14 bases left in between. DNA of the CDR3: TGTGCCTGGTGGGACGGGGTACACTCTGGAAACACCATATATTTT. This sequence encodes CAWWDGVHSGNTIYF.

The chain combines TRBV7-8 with TRBJ2-5; D is possibly TRBD1 or TRBD2 (7 bases each). The germline V and J ends were trimmed by 5 bases and 5 bases, with 15 bases remaining between them. The CDR3 totals 14 residues. The germline CDR1 and CDR2 sequences are SGHVS and FQNEAQ. The CDR3 is CASSPRGGVETQYF. DNA for the CDR3: TGTGCCAGCAGCCCCAGGGGGGGTGTGGAGACCCAGTACTTC.

This clone was counted a few times. Other DNA sequences from this sample encode an identical CDR3 as well. This rearrangement joins TRBV29-1 to TRBJ1-5; D is uncertain. Between the trimmed V and J ends, which lost 6 bases and 3 bases, there was a span of 12 bases. CDR3 length: 13 residues. CDR1 and CDR2 from the germline V gene are SQVTM and ANQGSEA. This chain's CDR3 is CSVAARANQPQHF. CDR3 coding DNA: TGCAGCGTAGCCGCGCGAGCCAATCAGCCCCAGCATTTT.

Turning to this clone: Other DNA sequences within the sample encode an identical CDR3. The chain carries TRBV11-3 and TRBJ2-3; TRBD2 is a possible D gene (5 bases). This CDR3 has 13 residues. V was clipped by 1 base and J by 3 bases, with 5 bases between them. Germline CDR1 and CDR2: SGHNT and YENEEA. DNA of the CDR3: TGTGCCAGCAGCTTAGGAGGGACAGATACGCAGTATTTT. Its translation: CASSLGGTDTQYF.

The chain employs TRBV4-2 and TRBJ2-3; TRBD2 matches 7 bases. V lost 1 base, J lost 5 bases, and 12 bases stayed unmatched. This CDR3 spans 17 amino acids. Per germline, CDR1 LGHNA and CDR2 YNFKEQ. The DNA for the CDR3 is TGTGCCAGCAGCCAAGGCGTTAGCGGGCTGAAGAGAGATACGCAGTATTTT. Its translation: CASSQGVSGLKRDTQYF.

V gene TRBV5-1 combines with J gene TRBJ1-1; TRBD1 might be the D (5 bases). The CDR3 length is 12 residues. V lost 6 bases to trimming and J lost 3 bases, with 9 bases between them. Germline V CDR1 and CDR2: SGHRS, YFSETQ. The CDR3 protein is CASKTADTEAFF. CDR3 nucleotide sequence: TGCGCCAGCAAGACAGCGGACACTGAAGCTTTCTTT.

This chain joins TRBV6-5 and TRBJ1-4, with TRBD1 identical over 7 bases. After removal of 2 bases from V and 6 bases from J, the junction contained 6 bases not matched to a gene. The germline gives CDR1 MNHEY, CDR2 SVGAGI. The CDR3 has 15 residues. CDR3 bases: TGTGCCAGCAGTTACCGAGGGACAGATGATGAAAAACTGTTTTTT. This translates into CASSYRGTDDEKLFF.

This clone came up once. The V call is TRBV27, the J call TRBJ1-1, with D hard to call. V shed 5 bases and J shed 4 bases, with 14 bases lying between them. The CDR3 covers 14 residues. Germline values: CDR1 MNHEY, CDR2 SMNVEV (reference sequence). The CDR3 bases are TGTGCCAGCAGTCCCCGGACCCTAGCCACTGAAGCTTTCTTT. Its protein is CASSPRTLATEAFF.

As DNA, the CDR3 is TGTGCCAGCAGCCAAGTAGGGGAATGGGAAAAACTGTTTTTT. This encodes CASSQVGEWEKLFF. The rearrangement links TRBV14 to TRBJ1-4; TRBD1 is a possible D gene (5 bases). The CDR3 totals 14 residues. Germline V lookup: CDR1 SGHDN, CDR2 FVKESK. V was shortened by 1 base and J by 8 bases, with 11 bases between the two germline ends.

As concerns this clone: Distinct nucleotide sequences in the sample also encode this CDR3. The V call is TRBV20-1, the J call TRBJ2-7; D is possibly TRBD2 (5 bases). With 3 bases removed from V and 4 bases from J, the gap between germline ends came to 7 bases. Germline V CDR1 and CDR2: DFQATT, SNEGSKA (reference sequence). The CDR3 covers 11 residues. In DNA form, the CDR3 reads TGCAGTGCTAGTTCGGGATACGAGCAGTACTTC. Protein: CSASSGYEQYF.

This clone was seen just once. The chain joins TRBV5-1 to TRBJ2-1, with D maybe TRBD2 (6 bases). CDR1 is SGHRS and CDR2 is YFSETQ in the germline V gene. V lost 0 bases and J lost 8, with 27 bases in between. The CDR3 runs to 19 residues. Written as DNA, the CDR3 is TGCGCCAGCAGCTTGGTTCTGCGGCGGACTACTATCAATGGCGATGAGCAGTTCTTC. Amino acids: CASSLVLRRTTINGDEQFF.

The rearrangement links TRBV28 to TRBJ2-2; maybe TRBD2 (5 bases). Germline lookup yields CDR1 MDHEN and CDR2 SYDVKM. Trimming shortened V by 3 bases and J by 9 bases, and 8 bases separated the two germline ends. There are 12 residues in the CDR3. The CDR3 is CASSLGSWELFF. The CDR3, as DNA: TGTGCCAGCAGTTTGGGGAGTTGGGAGCTGTTTTTT.

V usage is TRBV29-1 and J usage is TRBJ2-1, with D possibly TRBD2 on 6 matching bases. The CDR3 sequence is 14 residues long. Germline V lookup: CDR1 SQVTM, CDR2 ANQGSEA. Trimming took off 7 bases at V and 3 bases at J, with 16 bases between the two ends. The CDR3 coding sequence is TGCAGCGGAGAAAGCGGGTATGACTACAATGAGCAGTTCTTC. This encodes CSGESGYDYNEQFF.

In regard to this clone: The sample holds other DNA sequences that translate to the same CDR3. This rearrangement joins TRBV4-1 to TRBJ1-2; TRBD1 matches at 7 bases. Germline V CDR1 and CDR2: MGHRA, YSYEKL. Losses at the gene ends were 6 bases for V and 5 bases for J; bases not matched to a gene: 9. The CDR3 loop spans 14 amino acids. In DNA form, the CDR3 reads TGCGCCAGCAGACGACAGGGAGGGGAGTATGGCTACACCTTC. Translated: CASRRQGGEYGYTF.